This TCR beta chain was captured by sequencing in a study of human T cells and chemical hapten exposure. Across the whole study: TCR yields per sample varied, mainly owing to small pooled library volume differences.

TCRdb fed the RACE reads into MiXCR, producing one record per CDR3 protein. There are more than 250,000 distinct CDR3 sequences in the sample; just under 8% occur only once, and more than 0.95% lies in the top ten. Time point in this sample: pre-sensitization, week 0. The treatment: therapeutic diphenylcyclopropenone sensitization with weekly scalp DPC. The study drew its donors from alopecia patients who were 18 to 70 years old and suitable for DPC. Study observations and caveats: Once DPC sensitization occurred, TCRs above 1 in 1000 frequency showed no change. Donor immune responses may differ from healthy people's, since all donors had alopecia.

Germline-derived CDR1 and CDR2 are SEHNR and FQNEAQ (reference sequence). The CDR3 is made up of 16 amino acids. V was pared by 4 bases and J by 3 bases, with 11 bases of the junction left unmatched. Worth noting for this clonotype: Antigen specificity is unknown.

The receptor's source is a man between 18 and 29 years old with alopecia areata. Some clones in this sample may be carry-over from other donors' samples. The rearrangement joins TRBV7-9 to TRBJ1-1, with 7 bases identical to TRBD1. Sequencing used whole blood, obtained in connection with sensitization to the hapten diphenylcyclopropenone (DPC). The CDR3 here is CASSYAIQGTYTEAFF. CDR3 DNA sequence: TGTGCCAGCAGCTATGCGATACAGGGGACCTACACTGAAGCTTTCTTT.